This is a list of T cell receptor beta chains from one sample in a study of cytomegalovirus exposure and HLA in healthy donors. Method: immunoSEQ multiplex PCR; TCRdb's copy keeps in-frame clones and lacks some. Of around 120,000 clones listed, approximately 80% are singletons. Sequencing was done on a sample of PBMCs. The receptor source for this set is a human donor in good health. The CDR3 runs from the conserved cysteine through the conserved F or W. Each record gives: CDR3 DNA, CDR3 protein, D gene, V gene, J gene, clone size. A D gene is named only where the DNA matches it firmly. Clone size is shown for a subset of rows, as once, few, many or a class of expanded clone.

CDR3 DNA: TGCGCCAGCAGGGTGAGGCCTAGCGGGAGGGAAGAGACCCAGTACTTC
CDR3 protein: CASRVRPSGREETQYF
D gene: TRBD2
V gene: TRBV5-1
J gene: TRBJ2-5
clone size: .

CDR3 DNA: TGTGCCAGCAGCGTAGCGAAGCTCTACACCGGGGAGCTGTTTTTT
CDR3 protein: CASSVAKLYTGELFF
D gene: .
V gene: TRBV9
J gene: TRBJ2-2
clone size: .

CDR3 DNA: TGTGCCAGCAGGCTCGGACTAGCGGGAGAGGGTGAGCAGTTCTTC
CDR3 protein: CASRLGLAGEGEQFF
D gene: TRBD2
V gene: TRBV5-4
J gene: TRBJ2-1
clone size: .

CDR3 DNA: TGTGCCACCTATATAACACTAGGCACTGAAGCTTTCTTT
CDR3 protein: CATYITLGTEAFF
D gene: .
V gene: TRBV6-1
J gene: TRBJ1-1
clone size: .

CDR3 DNA: TGTGCCAGCAGTTCAGGGACTTTTGGAGGAAACACCATATATTTT
CDR3 protein: CASSSGTFGGNTIYF
D gene: .
V gene: TRBV28
J gene: TRBJ1-3
clone size: .

CDR3 DNA: TGTGCCAGCTCACCGATACCAGCGGGAGGGCCCGGGTCCTACAATGAGCAGTTCTTC
CDR3 protein: CASSPIPAGGPGSYNEQFF
D gene: TRBD2
V gene: TRBV18
J gene: TRBJ2-1
clone size: .

CDR3 DNA: TGTGCCAGCAGTAGACAGGGGAACACTGAAGCTTTCTTT
CDR3 protein: CASSRQGNTEAFF
D gene: TRBD1
V gene: TRBV2
J gene: TRBJ1-1
clone size: few

CDR3 DNA: TGTGCCAGTAGTATTTACCGAGGGGACTATAGCAATCAGCCCCAGCATTTT
CDR3 protein: CASSIYRGDYSNQPQHF
D gene: .
V gene: TRBV19
J gene: TRBJ1-5
clone size: .

CDR3 DNA: TGTGCCAGCAAGCCGACAGGGTACAATCAGCCCCAGCATTTT
CDR3 protein: CASKPTGYNQPQHF
D gene: TRBD1
V gene: TRBV28
J gene: TRBJ1-5
clone size: .

CDR3 DNA: TGTGCCAGCAGCCCAGAGGGAGCTTACGAGCAGTACTTC
CDR3 protein: CASSPEGAYEQYF
D gene: .
V gene: TRBV7-9
J gene: TRBJ2-7
clone size: .

CDR3 DNA: TGTGCCAGCAGTTACGGGTCGGCGGGAGGCGCTTACGAGCAGTACTTC
CDR3 protein: CASSYGSAGGAYEQYF
D gene: TRBD2
V gene: TRBV6-5
J gene: TRBJ2-7
clone size: .

CDR3 DNA: TGTGCCTGGAGTGTGCAGGGAACTAATGAAAAACTGTTTTTT
CDR3 protein: CAWSVQGTNEKLFF
D gene: .
V gene: TRBV30
J gene: TRBJ1-4
clone size: .

CDR3 DNA: TGTGCCAGCAGCGTAGAAGAGGCTAGTGCGAACACCGGGGAGCTGTTTTTT
CDR3 protein: CASSVEEASANTGELFF
D gene: .
V gene: TRBV9
J gene: TRBJ2-2
clone size: .

CDR3 DNA: TGTGCCACTGGACCGCAGGGTCCAGATACGCAGTATTTT
CDR3 protein: CATGPQGPDTQYF
D gene: .
V gene: TRBV19
J gene: TRBJ2-3
clone size: .

CDR3 DNA: TGTGCCAGCAGTGGGGATTTTGTGGGGTACCGTTGGGAGGAGACCCAGTACTTC
CDR3 protein: CASSGDFVGYRWEETQYF
D gene: .
V gene: TRBV6-1
J gene: TRBJ2-5
clone size: .

CDR3 DNA: TGTGCCAGCAGCTTTGCAGGGGGAAACACCATATATTTT
CDR3 protein: CASSFAGGNTIYF
D gene: .
V gene: TRBV7-9
J gene: TRBJ1-3
clone size: few

CDR3 DNA: TGTGCCAGCAGCCCCCCACACGGGACAGGGGACACTGAAGCTTTCTTT
CDR3 protein: CASSPPHGTGDTEAFF
D gene: TRBD1
V gene: TRBV5-6
J gene: TRBJ1-1
clone size: .

CDR3 DNA: TGTGCCAGCAGTGTCTCCGGGGGTTATGGCTACACCTTC
CDR3 protein: CASSVSGGYGYTF
D gene: .
V gene: TRBV2
J gene: TRBJ1-2
clone size: .

CDR3 DNA: TGTGCCAGCAGGGACAGTCCGCGACCAGCTTTCTTT
CDR3 protein: CASRDSPRPAFF
D gene: .
V gene: TRBV2
J gene: TRBJ1-1
clone size: .

CDR3 DNA: TGTGCCAGCAGCACGACAGGGGGGACCCACGAGCAGTACTTC
CDR3 protein: CASSTTGGTHEQYF
D gene: TRBD1
V gene: TRBV9
J gene: TRBJ2-7
clone size: few

CDR3 DNA: TGTGCCAGCAGCGATGAGGGGGCAGATACGCAGTATTTT
CDR3 protein: CASSDEGADTQYF
D gene: .
V gene: TRBV9
J gene: TRBJ2-3
clone size: .

CDR3 DNA: TGTGCCAGCAGTGCCAGTACACAGGGCCGTGGCACTGAAGCTTTCTTT
CDR3 protein: CASSASTQGRGTEAFF
D gene: .
V gene: TRBV6-4
J gene: TRBJ1-1
clone size: .

CDR3 DNA: TGTGCCAGCTCATCTACGGGGGGGACTGAAGCTTTCTTT
CDR3 protein: CASSSTGGTEAFF
D gene: .
V gene: TRBV18
J gene: TRBJ1-1
clone size: .

CDR3 DNA: TGCGCCAGCAGCCGGCGCGCAGGTTACACCCTGAACACTGAAGCTTTCTTT
CDR3 protein: CASSRRAGYTLNTEAFF
D gene: .
V gene: TRBV5-1
J gene: TRBJ1-1
clone size: .

CDR3 DNA: TGTGCCAGCAGCCAAGTATCTTGGAACACTGAAGCTTTCTTT
CDR3 protein: CASSQVSWNTEAFF
D gene: .
V gene: TRBV14
J gene: TRBJ1-1
clone size: .

CDR3 DNA: TGTGCCAGCTCACCACTAGGATATAGGGGGCTCGGCACAGATACGCAGTATTTT
CDR3 protein: CASSPLGYRGLGTDTQYF
D gene: TRBD1
V gene: TRBV18
J gene: TRBJ2-3
clone size: .

CDR3 DNA: TGTGCCAGTAGTAAGGGGACTAGCGGAAGCTCCTACAATGAGCAGTTCTTC
CDR3 protein: CASSKGTSGSSYNEQFF
D gene: TRBD2
V gene: TRBV19
J gene: TRBJ2-1
clone size: once

CDR3 DNA: TGTGCTAGTGGTTTGGGACACTCCTACGAGCAGTACTTC
CDR3 protein: CASGLGHSYEQYF
D gene: .
V gene: TRBV12-5
J gene: TRBJ2-7
clone size: .

CDR3 DNA: TGTGCCAGCAGTGCCTCCGACGGGGACTATTCACCCCTCCACTTT
CDR3 protein: CASSASDGDYSPLHF
D gene: .
V gene: TRBV27
J gene: TRBJ1-6
clone size: few

CDR3 DNA: TGTGCCAGTAAGGACATTGGCTCCTACAATGAGCAGTTCTTC
CDR3 protein: CASKDIGSYNEQFF
D gene: .
V gene: TRBV6-1
J gene: TRBJ2-1
clone size: .

CDR3 DNA: TGTGCCAGCAGTTACGGGGGGGCACCCACCAATGAGCAGTTCTTC
CDR3 protein: CASSYGGAPTNEQFF
D gene: .
V gene: TRBV6-6
J gene: TRBJ2-1
clone size: .

CDR3 DNA: TGTGCCAGCAGCTTAGATTCTTCGACTAGCGGATACAATGAGCAGTTCTTC
CDR3 protein: CASSLDSSTSGYNEQFF
D gene: TRBD2
V gene: TRBV11-2
J gene: TRBJ2-1
clone size: .